The entry below describes one T cell receptor beta chain. Original processing methods: It was from reference gene primer amplification that nucleated cell counts were estimated. The table came from immunoSEQ multiplex PCR; TCRdb's copy has only in-frame clones and leaves some out. That table gives V, J and clone size, and the DNA gave D and trimming. The sample yields about 150,000 clones, 83% seen once. Enrollment of patients from Seattle took place during active infection, with longitudinal follow-up. The sample originates from a study of blood T cell repertoires in COVID-19. For the study at large: Material from acute and convalescent COVID-19 was sourced from the United States, Italy and Spain. PBMCs, B-cell-depleted T cells, or T cells provided the cDNA or gDNA that made up the material.

The CDR3 is made up of 19 amino acids. The gene calls are TRBV21-1 and TRBJ2-7; the table's D call, TRBD1, has no DNA check behind it. TRBV21-1 is a listed pseudogene. This clonotype was obtained from a woman aged 60-70 years with COVID-19, enrolled during active disease. Source material: peripheral blood. CDR3 sequence reads: CASSNESRSLGQGNYEQYF. The DNA for the CDR3 is TGTGCCAGCAGCAATGAAAGCCGTTCTTTGGGACAGGGTAATTACGAGCAGTACTTC.